A single sample is the source of the 21 T cell receptor beta chains below, sequenced in a study of shared clonotypes between healthy human individuals. TCRdb's copy holds only in-frame clones and misses some; the assay was immunoSEQ multiplex PCR. Here the sample spans 600,000 to 700,000 clones, around four fifths being singletons. Input material: memory CD4+ T cells sorted from blood. Noted subset: CD45RA-negative fraction. The receptors stem from a woman in her 30s in good health.

This clone was found once. The chain links TRBV29-1 to TRBJ1-1, with D hard to call. Trimming cost V 4 bases and J 13 bases, with 13 bases left between them. CDR1 is SQVTM and CDR2 is ANQGSEA in the germline V gene. CDR3 size: 10 residues. The CDR3: CSVVRGWLFF. For the CDR3, the DNA is TGCAGCGTTGTCCGGGGATGGCTTTTCTTT.

The chain has TRBV14 and TRBJ1-1; D possibly corresponds to TRBD1 (5 bases). V shed 3 bases and J shed 1 base, with 9 bases lying between them. The germline V gene encodes CDR1 SGHDN and CDR2 FVKESK. This CDR3 comprises 14 residues. The CDR3 bases are TGTGCCAGCAGCCAGGGACCAGCGAACACTGAAGCTTTCTTT. This encodes CASSQGPANTEAFF.

This chain links TRBV18 with TRBJ1-2, with a possible D match to TRBD1 (6 bases). CDR1 is KGHSH and CDR2 is LQKENI in the germline V gene. The CDR3 has 16 amino acids. The V and J ends lost 3 bases and 4 bases respectively, with 18 bases between them. The CDR3 DNA reads TGTGCCAGCTCACCTAAGACAGGAAGTCCTAGCTATGGCTACACCTTC. Translated: CASSPKTGSPSYGYTF. The full variable domain, in which reference TRBV18 and TRBJ1-2 provide the parts outside the CDR3, is NAGVMQNPRHLVRRRGQEARLRCSPMKGHSHVYWYRQLPEEGLKFMVYLQKENIIDESGMPKERFSAEFPKEGPSILRIQQVVRGDSAAYFCASSPKTGSPSYGYTFGSGTRLTVV.

The chain couples TRBV6-6 to TRBJ1-2, with unresolved D. V was cut by 4 bases and J by 7 bases, with 19 bases left in between. Looked up from germline, CDR1 is MNHNY and CDR2 is SVGAGI (reference sequence). The CDR3 has 15 amino acids. In DNA, the CDR3 is TGTGCCAGCAGTTCCTCCTATTACCCGGGAACTGGCTACACCTTC. Protein: CASSSSYYPGTGYTF.

The V call is TRBV5-6, the J call TRBJ2-4; TRBD1 matches at 11 bases. The CDR3 is 16 amino acids. V lost 4 bases to trimming and J lost 3 bases; unmatched junction nucleotides: 6. Germline V gene sequence: CDR1 SGHDT, CDR2 YYEEEE. The DNA of the CDR3 is TGTGCCAGCAGCCAGGGACAGGGGGTAGTCAAAAACATTCAGTACTTC. This translates into CASSQGQGVVKNIQYF.

This clone was found a few times. The genes are TRBV7-9 and TRBJ2-7; D is ambiguous. The CDR3 runs to 13 residues. Trimming removed 2 bases at V and 12 bases at J, with 17 bases between. Germline CDR1 reads SEHNR; CDR2 reads FQNEAQ (reference sequence). The chain's CDR3 is CASSLSSPAAMYF. DNA for the CDR3: TGTGCCAGCAGCTTAAGTTCGCCGGCTGCTATGTACTTC.

The chain carries TRBV29-1 and TRBJ1-5; 9 bases match TRBD1. Germline CDR1 and CDR2: SQVTM and ANQGSEA. J gave up 4 bases and V 0 bases, and 4 bases lay outside the gene matches. This CDR3 contains 15 residues. The CDR3 bases are TGCAGCGTTGAAGACGGACAGGGGTGGAATCAGCCCCAGCATTTT. Residues: CSVEDGQGWNQPQHF.

The chain links TRBV4-1 to TRBJ2-1, with a possible D match to TRBD2 (6 bases). The germline V and J ends were trimmed by 10 bases and 0 bases, with 19 bases remaining between them. The CDR3 has 16 residues. CDR1 and CDR2 from the germline V gene are MGHRA and YSYEKL. CDR3 DNA sequence: TGCGCCACCGGGGGTTCAAGGCTTAACTCCTACAATGAGCAGTTCTTC. Its protein product is CATGGSRLNSYNEQFF.

The chain's CDR3 is CASSLSGDQPQHF. CDR3 bases: TGTGCCAGCAGCTTATCAGGGGATCAGCCCCAGCATTTT. The rearrangement joins TRBV7-9 to TRBJ1-5, with D maybe TRBD1 (6 bases). Germline V CDR1 and CDR2: SEHNR, FQNEAQ (reference sequence). This CDR3 has 13 residues. V shed 2 bases and J shed 5 bases, with 7 bases lying between them.

This clone was counted between two and nine times. The chain joins TRBV28 to TRBJ1-2; TRBD1 is a possible D gene (6 bases). This CDR3 has 14 amino acids. V was clipped by 6 bases and J by 7 bases, with 18 bases between them. Per germline, CDR1 MDHEN and CDR2 SYDVKM. CDR3 coding DNA: TGTGCCAGCAGGGGACAATCCTACCTTTCTGGCTACACCTTC. This gives the protein CASRGQSYLSGYTF.

The chain is built from TRBV6-1 and TRBJ2-2; no definite D call. The CDR3 totals 14 residues. V was cut by 2 bases and J by 6 bases, with 10 bases left in between. Germline V gene lookup returns CDR1 MNHNS and CDR2 SASEGT. The CDR3 bases are TGTGCCAGCAGTGAAAGATCCACCGCCGGGGAGCTGTTTTTT. Translated: CASSERSTAGELFF.

This chain connects TRBV5-1 to TRBJ1-2; TRBD1 aligns across 8 bases. The length of the CDR3 is 14 residues. Trimming took 2 bases from V and 3 from J; bases not matched to a gene: 3. The V gene's germline CDR1 is SGHRS and CDR2 YFSETQ. The chain's CDR3 is CASSFQGADYGYTF. The CDR3 nucleotides read TGCGCCAGCAGCTTCCAGGGGGCTGACTATGGCTACACCTTC.

In this sample, this clone turned up a few times. Given a much more abundant clone one base away, this may be a read error. J is TRBJ2-7 and V is TRBV16, with 7 bases matching TRBD2. From germline, CDR1 is KGHSY and CDR2 FQNENV. The CDR3 runs to 14 residues. The trim removed 4 bases at V and 0 bases at J, leaving 3 bases unmatched. The CDR3 nucleotides are TGTGCCAGCAGCCCCCAGCGGGACTCCTACGAGCAGTACTTC. Its protein product is CASSPQRDSYEQYF.

The chain carries TRBV28 and TRBJ1-4; D is unclear. V gave up 2 bases and J gave up 8 bases, with 12 bases separating them. Germline CDR1 MDHEN, CDR2 SYDVKM. The length of the CDR3 is 14 residues. CDR3 protein: CASSLGRLKEKLFF. The CDR3 DNA reads as TGTGCCAGCAGTTTAGGCAGGTTAAAAGAAAAACTGTTTTTT.

The chain has TRBV30 and TRBJ2-7; D remains unclear. Germline lookup yields CDR1 GTSNPN and CDR2 SVGIG (reference sequence). This CDR3 is 12 amino acids long. V lost 2 bases and J lost 3, with 8 bases in between. The CDR3 DNA reads TGTGCCTGGAGTAAAGGGATCTACGAGCAGTACTTC. This gives the protein CAWSKGIYEQYF. The full variable domain, in which reference TRBV30 and TRBJ2-7 provide the parts outside the CDR3, is SQTIHQWPATLVQPVGSPLSLECTVEGTSNPNLYWYRQAAGRGLQLLFYSVGIGQISSEVPQNLSASRPQDRQFILSSKKLLLSDSGFYLCAWSKGIYEQYFGPGTRLTVT.

The rearrangement joins TRBV19 to TRBJ1-2; D possibly corresponds to TRBD1 (5 bases). This CDR3 is 17 amino acids long. Per germline, CDR1 LNHDA and CDR2 SQIVND (reference sequence). The V gene lost 2 bases and the J gene lost 0 bases, with 16 bases spanning the gap. CDR3 sequence: CASSIRQGGLANYGYTF. The DNA for the CDR3 is TGTGCCAGTAGTATACGGCAGGGAGGGTTGGCTAACTATGGCTACACCTTC.

This clone was seen at least ten times. J is TRBJ1-4 and V is TRBV25-1; TRBD1 might be the D (6 bases). V gave up 2 bases and J gave up 8 bases, with 18 bases separating them. CDR1 MGHDK and CDR2 SYGVNS come from the germline V gene. CDR3 length: 16 residues. The DNA of the CDR3 is TGTGCCAGCAGTGAACCAAGTGCAGGGGCGGGAGAAAAACTGTTTTTT. This sequence encodes CASSEPSAGAGEKLFF.

This chain links TRBV15 with TRBJ2-7; 8 positions match TRBD1. J gave up 5 bases and V 7 bases, and 13 bases lay outside the gene matches. Germline CDR1 LNHNV, CDR2 YYDKDF (reference sequence). The CDR3 runs 15 residues. CDR3 protein: CATTSPGTGRHEQYF. CDR3 DNA sequence: TGTGCCACCACATCTCCCGGGACAGGTCGCCACGAGCAGTACTTC.

This clone was counted a few times. The chain has TRBV5-4 and TRBJ2-5, with D perhaps assigned TRBD1 or TRBD2 (7 bases each). The CDR3 totals 13 residues. V was shortened by 4 bases and J by 5 bases, with 12 bases between the two germline ends. Germline loops: CDR1 SGHNT, CDR2 YYREEE (reference sequence). The DNA for the CDR3 is TGTGCCAGCAGCCAGGGGGGGGTGGAGACCCAGTACTTC. The encoded protein is CASSQGGVETQYF.

The rearrangement joins TRBV10-1 to TRBJ1-1; 9 bases are shared with TRBD1. Germline-derived CDR1 and CDR2 are WNHNN and SYGVQD (reference sequence). The CDR3 consists of 14 residues. The J segment lost 3 bases and the V segment lost 4 bases, leaving 3 bases of the junction unmatched. Here the CDR3 DNA reads TGCGCCAGCAGTGTGGGACAGGGATACACTGAAGCTTTCTTT. Its protein product is CASSVGQGYTEAFF.

The count of this clone is one. The CDR3 DNA sequence: TGTGCCAGCAGCCCCCCGGGATCGTCTGAGTTGCGGCAGTATTTT. As protein: CASSPPGSSELRQYF. The chain recombines TRBV11-2 with TRBJ2-3; TRBD2 is a possible D gene (5 bases). The CDR3 runs 15 residues. Trimming stripped 5 bases from V and 11 bases from J, with 23 bases between. Germline V gives CDR1 SGHAT, CDR2 FQNNGV.